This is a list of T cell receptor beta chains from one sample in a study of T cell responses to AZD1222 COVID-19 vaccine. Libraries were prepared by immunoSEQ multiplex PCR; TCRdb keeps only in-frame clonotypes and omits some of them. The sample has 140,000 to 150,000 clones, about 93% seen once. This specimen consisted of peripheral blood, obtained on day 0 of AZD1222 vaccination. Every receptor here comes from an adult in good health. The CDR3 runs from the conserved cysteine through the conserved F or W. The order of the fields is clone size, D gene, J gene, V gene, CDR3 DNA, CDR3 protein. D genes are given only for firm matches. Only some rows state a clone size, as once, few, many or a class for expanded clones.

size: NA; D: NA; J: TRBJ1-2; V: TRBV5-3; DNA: TGTGCCAGAAGCTTCGCCCGTTTCTACACCTTC; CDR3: CARSFARFYTF
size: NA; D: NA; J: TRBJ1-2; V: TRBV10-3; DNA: TGTGCCATCAGTGAGTCTCCGGGACTGCCTTATGGCTACACCTTC; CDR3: CAISESPGLPYGYTF
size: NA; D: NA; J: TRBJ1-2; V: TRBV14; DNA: TGTGCCAGCAGCCAAGATTGGGGTTGGGATGGCTACACCTTC; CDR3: CASSQDWGWDGYTF
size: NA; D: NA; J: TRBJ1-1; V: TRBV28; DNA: TGTGCCAGCAGTTTGGTCGGGGGTGGGACTGAAGCTTTCTTT; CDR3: CASSLVGGGTEAFF
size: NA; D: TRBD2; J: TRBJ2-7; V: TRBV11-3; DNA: TGTGCCAGCAGCCCTAGCGGGAACCACGAGCAGTACTTC; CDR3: CASSPSGNHEQYF
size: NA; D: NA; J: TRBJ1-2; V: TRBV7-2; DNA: TGTGCCAGCAGCTTAGAGGACAGCAGCTTCTATGGCTACACCTTC; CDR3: CASSLEDSSFYGYTF
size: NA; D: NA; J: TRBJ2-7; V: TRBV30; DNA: TGTGCCTGGAGTCGGTCGGGCGAGCAGTACTTC; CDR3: CAWSRSGEQYF
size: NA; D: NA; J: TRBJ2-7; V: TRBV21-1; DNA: TGTGCCAGCAGCCACTTCGGGACAGGGGATGTGGTGGAGTACTTC; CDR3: CASSHFGTGDVVEYF
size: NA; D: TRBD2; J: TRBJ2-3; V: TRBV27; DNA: TGTGCCAGCGGACCAAGCGGGGTGGCGCAGTATTTT; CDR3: CASGPSGVAQYF
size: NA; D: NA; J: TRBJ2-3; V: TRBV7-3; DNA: TGTGCCAGCAGCTTCCTATCGCCCGGTACGCAGTATTTT; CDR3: CASSFLSPGTQYF
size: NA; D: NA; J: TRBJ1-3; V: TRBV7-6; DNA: TGTGCCAGCAGCTTAGCTGTGGGAAACACCATATATTTT; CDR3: CASSLAVGNTIYF
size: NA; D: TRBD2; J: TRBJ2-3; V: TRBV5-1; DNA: TGCGCCAGCATGACGGGACTAAGAAGCACAGATACGCAGTATTTT; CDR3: CASMTGLRSTDTQYF
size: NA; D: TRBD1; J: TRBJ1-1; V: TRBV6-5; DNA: TGTGCCAGCAGTTACTCCCCGACAGGGGTGGACACTGAAGCTTTCTTT; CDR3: CASSYSPTGVDTEAFF
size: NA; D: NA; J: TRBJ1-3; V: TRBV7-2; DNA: TGTGCCAGCAGCTTAGATTTCGGAAACACCATATATTTT; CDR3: CASSLDFGNTIYF
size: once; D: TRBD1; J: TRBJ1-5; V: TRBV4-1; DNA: TGCGCCAGCAGCCCGACAGGGCTAAATCAGCCCCAGCATTTT; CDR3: CASSPTGLNQPQHF
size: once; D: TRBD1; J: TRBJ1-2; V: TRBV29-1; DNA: TGCAGCGTGGGGGACAGGGGTGGCTATGGCTACACCTTC; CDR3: CSVGDRGGYGYTF
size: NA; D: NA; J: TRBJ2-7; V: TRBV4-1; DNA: TGCGCCAGCAGCCAAGCCTGGGGGGCCTACGAGCAGTACTTC; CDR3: CASSQAWGAYEQYF
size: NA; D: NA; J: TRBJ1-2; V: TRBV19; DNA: TGTGCCAGTAGTACGACAGCACTGTATGGCTACACCTTC; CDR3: CASSTTALYGYTF
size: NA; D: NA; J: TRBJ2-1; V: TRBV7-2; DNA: TGTGCCAGCAGCTTGGGGTCGGGCCTCGAGCAGTTCTTC; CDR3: CASSLGSGLEQFF
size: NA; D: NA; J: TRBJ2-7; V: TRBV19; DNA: TGTGCCAGTAGTAATCAGGCAGGGACAAACTACGAGCAGTACTTC; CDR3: CASSNQAGTNYEQYF
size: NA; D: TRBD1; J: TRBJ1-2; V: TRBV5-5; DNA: TGTGCCAGCAGCTTGCCCCGGACAGGCAACCCCGATGGCTACACCTTC; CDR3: CASSLPRTGNPDGYTF
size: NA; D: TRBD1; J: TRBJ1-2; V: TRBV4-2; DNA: TGTGCCAGCAGCCAAGAGGAGGGGGCCTTGGATGGCTACACCTTC; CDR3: CASSQEEGALDGYTF
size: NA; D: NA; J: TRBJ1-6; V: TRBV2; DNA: TGTGCCAGCATGCTGGTCCTGGAGACACCCCTCCACTTT; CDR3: CASMLVLETPLHF
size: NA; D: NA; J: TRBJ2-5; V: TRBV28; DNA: TGTGCCAGCAGTGAAAGGGGGTTAGAGACCCAGTACTTC; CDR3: CASSERGLETQYF
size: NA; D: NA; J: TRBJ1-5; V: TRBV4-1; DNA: TGCGCCAGCAGCCAAGATCTCAGCCATCAGCCCCAGCATTTT; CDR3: CASSQDLSHQPQHF
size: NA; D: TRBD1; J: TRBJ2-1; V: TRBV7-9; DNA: TGTGCCAGCAGTACCGGGACAGGGCCCTACAATGAGCAGTTCTTC; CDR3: CASSTGTGPYNEQFF
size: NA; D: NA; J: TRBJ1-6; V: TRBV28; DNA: TGTGCCAGCAGTCGAAGGACAGACGGCTATAATTCACCCCTCCACTTT; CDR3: CASSRRTDGYNSPLHF
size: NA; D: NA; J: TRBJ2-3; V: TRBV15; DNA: TGTGCCACCAGTGTAGGAAACACAGATACGCAGTATTTT; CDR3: CATSVGNTDTQYF
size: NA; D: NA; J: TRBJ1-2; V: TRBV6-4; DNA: TGTGCCAGCAGTGACTCTGGGGTAGGGTGGACCTTC; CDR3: CASSDSGVGWTF
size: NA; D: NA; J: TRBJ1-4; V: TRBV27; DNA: TGTGCCAGCAGTCCCTTGCGGACCCTGGGAATTGAAAAACTGTTTTTT; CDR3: CASSPLRTLGIEKLFF